The 7 T cell receptor beta chains presented below share a single source sample, sequenced in a study of memory CD4+ T cells and cytomegalovirus serostatus. The assay was immunoSEQ multiplex PCR, and TCRdb's table has in-frame clones only and misses some. The table has 45,000 to 60,000 clones, roughly three quarters seen once. Single viable CD3+CD4+CD8-CD45RO+ cells were sorted as the memory CD4+ T cells. The sample comprised memory CD4+ T cells from blood. These TCRs come from an adult in good health and CMV-seronegative.

The chain is built from TRBV28 and TRBJ1-1; 9 bases match TRBD1. This CDR3 region has 13 residues. Per the germline V gene, CDR1 is MDHEN and CDR2 is SYDVKM. J gave up 7 bases and V 5 bases, and 5 bases lay outside the gene matches. CDR3 residues: CASSQGTGNEAFF. CDR3 sequence (DNA): TGTGCCAGCAGTCAAGGGACAGGGAATGAAGCTTTCTTT. Full variable domain (rest looked up from reference TRBV28 and TRBJ1-1): DVKVTQSSRYLVKRTGEKVFLECVQDMDHENMFWYRQDPGLGLRLIYFSYDVKMKEKGDIPEGYSVSREKKERFSLILESASTNQTSMYLCASSQGTGNEAFFGQGTRLTVV.

This clone was detected once. This rearrangement joins TRBV30 to TRBJ2-7; TRBD1 matches at 7 bases. The length of the CDR3 is 16 residues. Per germline, CDR1 GTSNPN and CDR2 SVGIG (reference sequence). V shed 0 bases and J 0 bases; nucleotides not matched to a gene: 8. CDR3 coding DNA: TGTGCCTGGAGTGTAACTGTGGCAGGGGGCTCCTACGAGCAGTACTTC. It translates to CAWSVTVAGGSYEQYF. Full variable domain (missing parts from reference TRBV30 and TRBJ2-7): SQTIHQWPATLVQPVGSPLSLECTVEGTSNPNLYWYRQAAGRGLQLLFYSVGIGQISSEVPQNLSASRPQDRQFILSSKKLLLSDSGFYLCAWSVTVAGGSYEQYFGPGTRLTVT.

This clone was counted a single time. The junction departs from the called germline gene at one end, perhaps through a read error. The J gene is TRBJ2-5, the V gene TRBV7-7; 9 nucleotides agree with TRBD1. CDR1 SSHAT and CDR2 FNYEAQ come from the germline V gene (reference sequence). The CDR3 has 15 amino acids. The CDR3 region has the DNA TGTGCTAGCAGCTCCGGGACAGGGATCAAAGAGACCCAGTACTTC. Residues: CASSSGTGIKETQYF.

The gene calls are TRBV30 and TRBJ1-5, with a possible D match to TRBD1 (5 bases). The CDR3 spans 12 residues. The germline CDR1 and CDR2 sequences are GTSNPN and SVGIG (reference sequence). Trimming removed 5 bases at V and 2 bases at J, with 7 bases between. CDR3: CAWDSGNQPQHF. The CDR3 region has the DNA TGTGCCTGGGACAGTGGCAATCAGCCCCAGCATTTT.

The V and J genes are TRBV14 and TRBJ2-7, with D possibly matching TRBD1 (5 bases). The CDR3 is made up of 16 amino acids. The V end was cut by 0 bases, the J end by 0 bases, with 12 bases between. CDR1 and CDR2 from the germline V gene are SGHDN and FVKESK. The CDR3 sequence: CASSQDQGSFSYEQYF. The CDR3 nucleotides are TGTGCCAGCAGCCAAGATCAGGGCTCCTTCTCCTACGAGCAGTACTTC.

Notes on this clone: Its ends do not fully match the called genes, so a read error is possible. This rearrangement joins TRBV7-7 to TRBJ2-5, with 11 positions matching TRBD1. The germline V gene encodes CDR1 SSHAT and CDR2 FNYEAQ (reference sequence). CDR3 size: 15 residues. Here the CDR3 reads CASSSGTGGQETQYF. The DNA for the CDR3 is TGTGCTAGCAGCTCCGGGACAGGGGGACAAGAGACCCAGTACTTC. The full variable domain, completed using reference TRBV7-7 and TRBJ2-5, is GAGVSQSPRYKVTKRGQDVTLRCDPISSHATLYWYQQALGQGPEFLTYFNYEAQPDKSGLPSDRFSAERPEGSISTLTIQRTEQRDSAMYRCASSSGTGGQETQYFGPGTRLLVL.

This chain uses TRBV19 with TRBJ2-1; D may correspond to TRBD1 or TRBD2 (5 bases each). Trimming stripped 7 bases from V and 2 bases from J, with 12 bases between. CDR3 length: 14 amino acids. The germline V gene encodes CDR1 LNHDA and CDR2 SQIVND (reference sequence). The CDR3 DNA reads as TGTGCCAGTAAAGGGACCCAGGCCTACAATGAGCAGTTCTTC. Translated, it gives CASKGTQAYNEQFF.